The rows below give T cell receptor beta chains drawn from one sample of a study of T cells in tumors after PD-1 blockade. Assay used: immunoSEQ multiplex PCR; TCRdb lists only in-frame clones, some missing. The table records several thousand clones, 69% of them present only once. This specimen consisted of tumor tissue, obtained after anti-PD-1 treatment. These TCRs come from a human donor with basal cell carcinoma. The CDR3 runs from the conserved cysteine through the conserved F or W. D genes are given only for firm matches. A row's size may be missing; if present it is once, few, many or a size class.

CDR3,DNA,D,J,size,V
CASSESFQQGGDTQYF,TGCGCCAGCAGTGAGTCTTTCCAGCAGGGAGGAGATACGCAGTATTTT,NA,TRBJ2-3,NA,TRBV10-1
CAWSVAGPETQYF,TGTGCCTGGAGTGTTGCAGGCCCAGAGACCCAGTACTTC,NA,TRBJ2-5,NA,TRBV30
CSVGGFGATTQYF,TGCAGCGTCGGGGGTTTTGGAGCTACTACGCAGTATTTT,NA,TRBJ2-3,NA,TRBV29-1
CASSLPGTSNTGELFF,TGTGCCAGCAGTTTGCCCGGGACTTCAAACACCGGGGAGCTGTTTTTT,NA,TRBJ2-2,medium-sized,TRBV6-5
CSASTGGGLLYEQYF,TGCAGTGCTAGTACGGGTGGAGGATTGCTCTACGAGCAGTACTTC,NA,TRBJ2-7,NA,TRBV20-1
CASSLQARYGYTF,TGTGCCAGCAGTTTACAGGCGCGCTATGGCTACACCTTC,NA,TRBJ1-2,NA,TRBV6-5
CASSLDPWTLENTGELFF,TGTGCCAGCAGCTTAGACCCGTGGACCCTAGAGAACACCGGGGAGCTGTTTTTT,NA,TRBJ2-2,NA,TRBV11-3
CASSTGTGVGNEQFF,TGTGCCAGCAGCACCGGGACAGGGGTCGGGAATGAGCAGTTCTTC,TRBD1,TRBJ2-1,NA,TRBV7-9
CASSFFSTYTDTQYF,TGTGCCAGCAGCTTTTTTTCTACTTACACAGATACGCAGTATTTT,NA,TRBJ2-3,NA,TRBV5-6
CASSTGVGPEAFF,TGTGCCAGCAGCACAGGGGTTGGGCCTGAAGCTTTCTTT,TRBD1,TRBJ1-1,NA,TRBV12-3/TRBV12-4
CASSQETAVYGYTF,TGCGCCAGCAGCCAAGAGACGGCGGTCTATGGCTACACCTTC,NA,TRBJ1-2,once,TRBV4-1
CASSNQLLRRGGYTEAFF,TGTGCCAGCAGCAATCAGCTTTTAAGGAGGGGTGGCTACACTGAAGCTTTCTTT,NA,TRBJ1-1,NA,TRBV21-1
CASSFELAGGETQYF,TGTGCCAGCAGCTTTGAACTAGCGGGCGGAGAGACCCAGTACTTC,TRBD2,TRBJ2-5,NA,TRBV5-4
CASSLEEGESYEQYF,TGTGCCAGCAGCTTAGAGGAAGGGGAATCCTACGAGCAGTACTTC,NA,TRBJ2-7,NA,TRBV7-7
CASSAVLDRGQDEQFF,TGTGCCAGCAGCGCCGTTTTGGACAGGGGGCAGGATGAGCAGTTCTTC,TRBD1,TRBJ2-1,NA,TRBV9
CALYTGVEQYF,TGTGCCCTATACACAGGGGTCGAGCAGTACTTC,TRBD1,TRBJ2-7,medium-sized,TRBV30
CSVTLGDRGSYEQYF,TGCAGCGTAACGCTCGGGGACAGAGGCTCCTACGAGCAGTACTTC,TRBD1,TRBJ2-7,medium-sized,TRBV29-1
CASSLKGTPRWNSPLHF,TGTGCCAGCAGTTTAAAGGGGACCCCACGGTGGAATTCACCCCTCCACTTT,NA,TRBJ1-6,NA,TRBV27
CASSPLAGGTDTQYF,TGTGCCAGCAGCCCCTTAGCGGGGGGCACAGATACGCAGTATTTT,TRBD2,TRBJ2-3,NA,TRBV5-6
CASSWGLEQYF,TGTGCCAGCAGCTGGGGCCTCGAGCAGTACTTC,NA,TRBJ2-7,NA,TRBV7-2
CASSLARSGAEAFF,TGTGCCAGCAGCTTAGCGCGATCCGGGGCTGAAGCTTTCTTT,NA,TRBJ1-1,NA,TRBV7-2
CASSSGQGGVNEQFF,TGTGCCAGCAGCTCTGGACAGGGGGGTGTAAATGAGCAGTTCTTC,TRBD1,TRBJ2-1,once,TRBV7-9
CASSLGLAGDPGNYEQYF,TGTGCCAGCAGTTTGGGACTAGCGGGAGATCCCGGGAACTACGAGCAGTACTTC,TRBD2,TRBJ2-7,NA,TRBV28
CASSVRVLQETQYF,TGTGCCAGCAGCGTAAGAGTACTACAAGAGACCCAGTACTTC,NA,TRBJ2-5,NA,TRBV7-2
CATHTGLNTGELFF,TGTGCCACCCACACGGGACTCAACACCGGGGAGCTGTTTTTT,NA,TRBJ2-2,NA,TRBV6-5
CASSLRAPYEQYF,TGTGCCAGCAGCTTGAGGGCCCCGTACGAGCAGTACTTC,NA,TRBJ2-7,few,TRBV7-6
CASSQVGGHTEAFF,TGTGCCAGCAGCCAAGTAGGGGGGCACACTGAAGCTTTCTTT,NA,TRBJ1-1,NA,TRBV14
CASSSRTGGDYEQYF,TGTGCCAGCAGCTCCCGGACAGGTGGGGACTACGAGCAGTACTTC,TRBD1,TRBJ2-7,few,TRBV7-9
CASSRDFNEQFF,TGTGCCAGCAGCAGGGACTTCAATGAGCAGTTCTTC,NA,TRBJ2-1,NA,TRBV7-9
CASSARNEKLFF,TGTGCCAGCAGTGCACGGAATGAAAAACTGTTTTTT,NA,TRBJ1-4,few,TRBV25-1
CANGLLDHYTF,TGTGCCAATGGCCTCCTCGATCACTACACCTTC,NA,TRBJ1-2,few,TRBV7-9
CASSLVGNTGELFF,TGTGCCAGCAGCTTAGTCGGGAACACCGGGGAGCTGTTTTTT,NA,TRBJ2-2,NA,TRBV11-3
CASSIGPGDTQYF,TGTGCCAGTAGTATAGGACCGGGAGATACGCAGTATTTT,NA,TRBJ2-3,NA,TRBV19
CAWRTYYTGELFF,TGTGCCTGGAGGACTTATTACACCGGGGAGCTGTTTTTT,NA,TRBJ2-2,NA,TRBV30
CAISESGGAQFF,TGTGCCATCAGTGAGTCCGGGGGGGCTCAGTTCTTC,TRBD2,TRBJ2-1,NA,TRBV10-3
CASSLAEGANYGYTF,TGTGCCAGCAGCCTGGCCGAAGGGGCTAACTATGGCTACACCTTC,NA,TRBJ1-2,NA,TRBV3-1/TRBV3-2
CATSRGPDQPQHF,TGTGCCACCAGCAGAGGGCCCGATCAGCCCCAGCATTTT,NA,TRBJ1-5,NA,TRBV15
CASSPDTSSYNEQFF,TGTGCCAGCAGCCCAGACACCAGCTCCTACAATGAGCAGTTCTTC,NA,TRBJ2-1,NA,TRBV6-5
CASSETEGSGEKLFF,TGTGCCAGCAGTGAGACGGAGGGTTCCGGGGAAAAACTGTTTTTT,NA,TRBJ1-4,NA,TRBV25-1
CASRLAGGGTDTQYF,TGTGCCAGCAGACTAGCGGGAGGGGGCACAGATACGCAGTATTTT,TRBD2,TRBJ2-3,large,TRBV6-5
CASSAFRQGVTSGNTIYF,TGTGCCAGCAGTGCCTTCCGACAGGGGGTCACCTCTGGAAACACCATATATTTT,TRBD1,TRBJ1-3,NA,TRBV6-1
CASSTDGNTGELFF,TGTGCCAGTAGTACAGACGGGAACACCGGGGAGCTGTTTTTT,NA,TRBJ2-2,few,TRBV19
CASSLGGAGRSETQYF,TGTGCCAGCAGCTTGGGGGGGGCGGGGCGGTCAGAGACCCAGTACTTC,NA,TRBJ2-5,NA,TRBV7-3
CASMPKPQETQYF,TGCGCCAGCATGCCGAAGCCGCAAGAGACCCAGTACTTC,NA,TRBJ2-5,NA,TRBV5-1
CASSQGLENEQYF,TGCGCCAGCAGCCAAGGCCTGGAGAACGAGCAGTACTTC,NA,TRBJ2-7,NA,TRBV4-1
CASSIDSGGTDTQYF,TGTGCCAGCAGCATCGATAGCGGGGGCACAGATACGCAGTATTTT,TRBD2,TRBJ2-3,NA,TRBV7-3
CASGDGPQVRTQYF,TGCGCCAGTGGGGACGGACCTCAAGTAAGGACCCAGTACTTC,NA,TRBJ2-5,NA,TRBV5-1